These 32 T cell receptor beta chains came from one sample sequenced in a study of OX40 agonist ivuxolimab in advanced cancers. Only in-frame clones appear in the TCRdb table, and some are missing; sequencing was by immunoSEQ multiplex PCR. The repertoire holds about 69,000 clones, 90% seen once, with more than 9% in the top ten. The source was CD4+ or CD8+ T cells sorted from blood, collected in a trial of the OX40 agonist ivuxolimab. The receptors were sampled from an adult with an advanced solid tumor such as melanoma, head and neck, liver or kidney cancer.

The CDR3 here is CATSKDGYGYTF. For the CDR3, the DNA is TGTGCCACCTCGAAGGACGGCTATGGCTACACCTTC. The chain carries TRBV28 and TRBJ1-2; D ambiguous. The V and J ends lost 10 bases and 4 bases respectively, with 13 bases between them. The CDR3 extends over 12 amino acids. Germline CDR1 MDHEN, CDR2 SYDVKM.

The V gene is TRBV6-5, the J gene TRBJ2-5; tentatively, D is TRBD1 (5 bases). V was trimmed by 7 bases and J by 3 bases, leaving 12 bases between them. This CDR3 region has 13 residues. The germline gives CDR1 MNHEY, CDR2 SVGAGI. In DNA, the CDR3 is TGTGCCAGCACCGGCAGGGTTGAAGAGACCCAGTACTTC. It encodes CASTGRVEETQYF.

The rearrangement uses TRBV28 and TRBJ2-1; 8 bases fit TRBD2. V dropped 7 bases and J dropped 3; count of bases not matched to a gene: 5. This CDR3 is built from 14 residues. Germline CDR1 reads MDHEN; CDR2 reads SYDVKM. In DNA form, the CDR3 reads TGTGCCAGCACCCTAGCGGGTTTCTACAATGAGCAGTTCTTC. Translation: CASTLAGFYNEQFF. Based on the CDR3 plus reference TRBV28 and TRBJ2-1, the full variable domain is DVKVTQSSRYLVKRTGEKVFLECVQDMDHENMFWYRQDPGLGLRLIYFSYDVKMKEKGDIPEGYSVSREKKERFSLILESASTNQTSMYLCASTLAGFYNEQFFGPGTRLTVL.

This chain uses TRBV19 with TRBJ2-7; 8 bases agree with TRBD2. Trimming cost V 5 bases and J 2 bases; bases outside gene matches: 5. The CDR3 length is 14 residues. Germline CDR1 LNHDA, CDR2 SQIVND (reference sequence). This CDR3 is CASSHTSGTYEQYF. In DNA form, the CDR3 reads TGTGCCAGTAGTCACACTAGCGGCACCTACGAGCAGTACTTC.

V gene TRBV5-6 combines with J gene TRBJ2-6, with 7 bases fitting TRBD1. This CDR3 contains 15 residues. Trimming removed 3 bases from V and 4 bases from J; junction bases left unmatched: 4. The germline CDR1 and CDR2 sequences are SGHDT and YYEEEE. CDR3 protein: CASSSDRAGANVLTF. DNA of the CDR3: TGTGCCAGCAGCTCTGACAGGGCCGGGGCCAACGTCCTGACTTTC.

The rearrangement joins TRBV15 to TRBJ1-4, with D possibly matching TRBD1 (5 bases). CDR3 length equals 17 residues. CDR1 and CDR2 (germline): LNHNV, YYDKDF (reference sequence). V lost 2 bases to trimming and J lost 0 bases, with 13 bases between them. As DNA, the CDR3 is TGTGCCACCAGCAGATCCGGGGACCGTTCAACTAATGAAAAACTGTTTTTT. Translating gives CATSRSGDRSTNEKLFF. The full variable domain, with the rest looked up from reference TRBV15 and TRBJ1-4, is DAMVIQNPRYQVTQFGKPVTLSCSQTLNHNVMYWYQQKSSQAPKLLFHYYDKDFNNEADTPDNFQSRRPNTSFCFLDIRSPGLGDTAMYLCATSRSGDRSTNEKLFFGSGTQLSVL.

The chain links TRBV6-5 to TRBJ2-7; 10 bases are a match to TRBD1. The CDR3 has 14 residues. Trimming removed 2 bases from V and 5 bases from J; junction bases left unmatched: 3. Germline lookup yields CDR1 MNHEY and CDR2 SVGAGI. CDR3 bases: TGTGCCAGCAGTTACGAGGGACAGGGGAACGAGCAGTACTTC. Translation: CASSYEGQGNEQYF.

The chain employs TRBV6-5 and TRBJ2-7; 10 bases are a match to TRBD1. Per the germline V gene, CDR1 is MNHEY and CDR2 is SVGAGI. V was clipped by 0 bases and J by 5 bases; unmatched bases: 7. This CDR3 has 16 residues. The CDR3 nucleotides read TGTGCCAGCAGTTACTCCCGGGACAGGGGAACCCACGAGCAGTACTTC. It encodes CASSYSRDRGTHEQYF.

The V gene is TRBV19, the J gene TRBJ2-2, with 7 bases that match TRBD2. In germline, CDR1 is LNHDA, CDR2 SQIVND (reference sequence). The CDR3 contains 15 residues. Losses at the gene ends were 5 bases for V and 0 bases for J; bases not matched to a gene: 3. CDR3 sequence reads: CASSRGDPNTGELFF. The CDR3 region has the DNA TGTGCCAGTAGTCGGGGGGACCCGAACACCGGGGAGCTGTTTTTT.

The chain has TRBV19 and TRBJ2-7; D remains ambiguous. The germline V and J ends were trimmed by 3 bases and 2 bases, with 5 bases remaining between them. This CDR3 comprises 12 residues. CDR1 and CDR2 (germline): LNHDA, SQIVND (reference sequence). The CDR3, as DNA: TGTGCCAGTAGTATGGGTACCTACGAGCAGTACTTC. Its protein is CASSMGTYEQYF.

The chain recombines TRBV5-6 with TRBJ2-7, with no clear D. Germline lookup yields CDR1 SGHDT and CDR2 YYEEEE. The CDR3 covers 11 residues. V was cut by 0 bases and J by 6 bases, with 4 bases left in between. The CDR3 region has the DNA TGTGCCAGCAGCTTGGATGGCGAGCAGTACTTC. It specifies CASSLDGEQYF.

The chain recombines TRBV15 with TRBJ2-5; the D gene could be TRBD1 or TRBD2 (5 bases each). The CDR3 runs 14 residues. With 5 bases removed from V and 0 bases from J, the gap between germline ends came to 10 bases. Looked up from germline, CDR1 is LNHNV and CDR2 is YYDKDF (reference sequence). The CDR3 protein is CATSAGTYQETQYF. CDR3 DNA sequence: TGTGCCACCAGCGCCGGGACGTACCAAGAGACCCAGTACTTC.

J is TRBJ1-1 and V is TRBV27, with D unclear. V shed 7 bases and J shed 1 base, with 16 bases lying between them. CDR1 is MNHEY and CDR2 is SMNVEV in the germline V gene (reference sequence). The CDR3 extends over 15 amino acids. In DNA form, the CDR3 reads TGTGCCAGCACCGTGACCTCGCGGGGGAACACTGAAGCTTTCTTT. Translating gives CASTVTSRGNTEAFF.

The chain has TRBV5-6 and TRBJ2-5; perhaps TRBD1 as D (6 bases). The CDR3 is 17 residues long. V shed 4 bases and J shed 4 bases, with 23 bases lying between them. Germline loops: CDR1 SGHDT, CDR2 YYEEEE. CDR3 sequence (DNA): TGTGCCAGCAGCAAGGTTAGAGGACAGCTGAGGGGAGAGACCCAGTACTTC. This gives the protein CASSKVRGQLRGETQYF.

The chain couples TRBV11-2 to TRBJ1-3, with a tentative D call TRBD1 (6 bases). Trimming cost V 3 bases and J 7 bases, with 13 bases left between them. The germline gives CDR1 SGHAT, CDR2 FQNNGV. CDR3 size: 14 residues. CDR3 sequence: CASSFPGEGNTIYF. CDR3 in DNA: TGTGCCAGCAGCTTCCCAGGGGAGGGGAACACCATATATTTT. The full variable domain, rest sourced from reference TRBV11-2 and TRBJ1-3, is EAGVAQSPRYKIIEKRQSVAFWCNPISGHATLYWYQQILGQGPKLLIQFQNNGVVDDSQLPKDRFSAERLKGVDSTLKIQPAKLEDSAVYLCASSFPGEGNTIYFGEGSWLTVV.

The V gene is TRBV28, the J gene TRBJ2-2; perhaps TRBD2 as D (5 bases). Trimming took 2 bases from V and 5 from J, leaving 9 bases between them. The CDR3 spans 14 residues. The V gene's germline CDR1 is MDHEN and CDR2 SYDVKM. CDR3 sequence reads: CASSLGSATGELFF. Here the CDR3 DNA reads TGTGCCAGCAGTTTAGGTAGCGCGACCGGGGAGCTGTTTTTT.

The rearrangement joins TRBV28 to TRBJ1-1; the D is unclear. Trimming removed 2 bases at V and 4 bases at J, with 8 bases between. CDR3 length: 13 residues. The germline gives CDR1 MDHEN, CDR2 SYDVKM. CDR3 in amino acids: CASSLALGTEAFF. In DNA, the CDR3 is TGTGCCAGCAGTTTAGCCCTGGGCACTGAAGCTTTCTTT.

This clone was observed a single time. The V and J genes are TRBV28 and TRBJ1-5, with 12 nucleotides matching TRBD1. Germline loops: CDR1 MDHEN, CDR2 SYDVKM. V dropped 5 bases and J dropped 11; count of bases not matched to a gene: 7. The CDR3 contains 14 residues. In nucleotides, the CDR3 is TGTGCCAGCAGTGGGACAGGGGGCATTTTGTCCCAGCATTTT. This codes for CASSGTGGILSQHF.

CDR3 in DNA: TGTGCCAGCAGCTTGGGTGGGACTACGCGCTACGAGCAGTACTTC. Amino acid sequence: CASSLGGTTRYEQYF. The chain joins TRBV5-4 to TRBJ2-5; 7 bases are a match to TRBD2. The DNA matches TRBJ2-7 better at its end, which makes the J call doubtful. In germline, CDR1 is SGHNT, CDR2 YYREEE (reference sequence). This CDR3 contains 15 residues.

V is TRBV28 and J is TRBJ2-5, with D perhaps matching TRBD2 (5 bases). TRBJ2-7 explains the end of the DNA better; the J call may be wrong. CDR3 length: 16 residues. From germline, CDR1 is MDHEN and CDR2 SYDVKM. The CDR3, as DNA: TGTGCCAGCAGTTTATGGGCTTCTGGGAGCTCCTACGAGCAGTACTTC. This sequence encodes CASSLWASGSSYEQYF.

The chain joins TRBV5-1 to TRBJ2-3; 13 bases are a match to TRBD2. This CDR3 region has 17 residues. V dropped 4 bases and J dropped 0; count of bases not matched to a gene: 5. CDR1 SGHRS and CDR2 YFSETQ come from the germline V gene. The chain's CDR3 is CASSLWTSGGSTDTQYF. The CDR3 region has the DNA TGCGCCAGCAGCCTATGGACTAGCGGGGGTAGCACAGATACGCAGTATTTT. The complete variable domain, with remaining parts taken from reference TRBV5-1 and TRBJ2-3, reads KAGVTQTPRYLIKTRGQQVTLSCSPISGHRSVSWYQQTPGQGLQFLFEYFSETQRNKGNFPGRFSGRQFSNSRSEMNVSTLELGDSALYLCASSLWTSGGSTDTQYFGPGTRLTVL.

The chain uses TRBV28 and TRBJ1-2; 8 positions match TRBD1. Germline values: CDR1 MDHEN, CDR2 SYDVKM. The CDR3 consists of 15 residues. V shed 5 bases, J shed 8 bases, and the junction held 13 bases outside the gene matches. The CDR3 sequence: CASSLRDRRAGGYTF. The CDR3 nucleotides read TGTGCCAGCAGTCTCCGGGACAGGCGGGCGGGCGGCTACACCTTC.

The chain uses TRBV7-8 and TRBJ2-7, with 10 bases fitting TRBD2. The CDR3 sequence is 14 residues long. The J segment lost 5 bases and the V segment lost 5 bases, leaving 6 bases of the junction unmatched. Germline values: CDR1 SGHVS, CDR2 FQNEAQ. CDR3 amino acids: CASSLTSGTHEQYF. CDR3 sequence (DNA): TGTGCCAGCAGCCTAACTAGCGGGACCCACGAGCAGTACTTC.

The chain recombines TRBV19 with TRBJ1-5, with D perhaps matching TRBD1 (6 bases). Trimming stripped 1 base from V and 10 bases from J, with 11 bases between. Germline V gene lookup returns CDR1 LNHDA and CDR2 SQIVND (reference sequence). The CDR3 has 13 amino acids. The CDR3 protein is CASSIGAGVPQHF. CDR3 coding DNA: TGTGCCAGTAGTATAGGGGCAGGGGTCCCCCAGCATTTT.

The chain uses TRBV28 and TRBJ1-6; 8 nucleotides agree with TRBD1. This CDR3 comprises 15 residues. From germline, CDR1 is MDHEN and CDR2 SYDVKM. The V and J ends lost 6 bases and 7 bases, in that order; junction bases with no gene match: 8. This CDR3 reads CASSTGQGGNSPLHF. The CDR3, as DNA: TGTGCCAGCAGCACAGGACAGGGAGGGAATTCACCCCTCCACTTT.

J is TRBJ2-5 and V is TRBV5-1; 9 bases map to TRBD2. The V gene end was trimmed by 5 bases and the J gene end by 4 bases; junction bases not matched to a gene: 6. CDR1 SGHRS and CDR2 YFSETQ come from the germline V gene. The CDR3 has 14 amino acids. CDR3 sequence (DNA): TGCGCCAGCAGTCGGGCGGGAGGGGGAGAGACCCAGTACTTC. It specifies CASSRAGGGETQYF.

The chain has TRBV5-6 and TRBJ2-7, with D perhaps matching TRBD1 or TRBD2 (5 bases each). CDR3 length equals 15 residues. V lost 4 bases to trimming and J lost 5 bases, with 19 bases between them. Germline loops: CDR1 SGHDT, CDR2 YYEEEE. In nucleotides, the CDR3 is TGTGCCAGCAGCCTTACCCCCGGGACGGACGACGAGCAGTACTTC. It translates to CASSLTPGTDDEQYF.

V gene TRBV2 combines with J gene TRBJ2-3; D is possibly TRBD2 (5 bases). Trimming cost V 6 bases and J 2 bases, with 18 bases left between them. CDR1 SNHLY and CDR2 FYNNEI come from the germline V gene. The CDR3 consists of 16 residues. The CDR3 DNA reads as TGTGCCAGCAGCCGGGGTGTGGGAGAGGCCACAGATACGCAGTATTTT. Residues: CASSRGVGEATDTQYF. Supplemented by reference TRBV2 and TRBJ2-3, the full variable domain reads EPEVTQTPSHQVTQMGQEVILRCVPISNHLYFYWYRQILGQKVEFLVSFYNNEISEKSEIFDDQFSVERPDGSNFTLKIRSTKLEDSAMYFCASSRGVGEATDTQYFGPGTRLTVL.

The chain employs TRBV5-1 and TRBJ2-7; tentative D call: TRBD2 (5 bases). The CDR3 length is 16 residues. Germline CDR1 SGHRS, CDR2 YFSETQ. V lost 3 bases, J lost 3 bases, and 19 bases lay in between. In DNA form, the CDR3 reads TGCGCCAGCAGCTCCGGTAGCGCAACTCCAATCTACGAGCAGTACTTC. It codes for CASSSGSATPIYEQYF.

The J gene is TRBJ2-5, the V gene TRBV19; 7 nucleotides agree with TRBD1. This CDR3 has 14 amino acids. Unmatched junction bases numbered 4, after V lost 1 base and J lost 5 bases. Germline loops: CDR1 LNHDA, CDR2 SQIVND (reference sequence). CDR3 region: CASSIVNRGETQYF. In DNA, the CDR3 is TGTGCCAGTAGTATAGTAAACAGGGGTGAGACCCAGTACTTC.

The chain is built from TRBV6-5 and TRBJ2-1, with TRBD2 identical over 7 bases. The junction had 3 bases not matched to a gene; V was cut back by 0 bases and J by 13 bases. CDR1 and CDR2 (germline): MNHEY, SVGAGI. This CDR3 is 12 amino acids long. CDR3 in DNA: TGTGCCAGCAGTTACTCTTCGGGGGGACAGTTCTTC. Translating gives CASSYSSGGQFF.

The chain recombines TRBV2 with TRBJ2-2, with a tentative D call TRBD1 (6 bases). The CDR3 totals 13 residues. Germline lookup yields CDR1 SNHLY and CDR2 FYNNEI. V was pared by 9 bases and J by 4 bases, with 12 bases between. The CDR3 DNA is TGTGCCAGGGGGGCTAGTGCCACCGGGGAGCTGTTTTTT. Translated, it gives CARGASATGELFF.